The TCR beta chain described here comes from a study of spatial heterogeneity in lung cancer. Only a few counts were recorded for this clonotype. The time point is: sample taken at primary tumor resection. The CDR3 runs to 13 residues. In germline, CDR1 is SGHTA, CDR2 FQGNSA. V lost 4 bases, J lost 10 bases, and 14 bases lay in between. TCR cDNA molecules each had a unique molecular identifier. MiXCR, run by TCRdb on the 5' RACE reads, gives a single entry per CDR3 protein. The sample has about 39,000 distinct CDR3 sequences, roughly 3% seen once; the top ten hold about 37%. The V and J genes are TRBV7-2 and TRBJ2-1; D is undetermined. The origin of this receptor is a male donor with early-stage non-small cell lung cancer. The material sequenced was normal lung tissue next to the tumor, taken at surgery. In nucleotides, the CDR3 is TGTGCCAGCAGCTCTCCCCCGCCGAGGGAGCAGTTCTTC. Amino acids: CASSSPPPREQFF.